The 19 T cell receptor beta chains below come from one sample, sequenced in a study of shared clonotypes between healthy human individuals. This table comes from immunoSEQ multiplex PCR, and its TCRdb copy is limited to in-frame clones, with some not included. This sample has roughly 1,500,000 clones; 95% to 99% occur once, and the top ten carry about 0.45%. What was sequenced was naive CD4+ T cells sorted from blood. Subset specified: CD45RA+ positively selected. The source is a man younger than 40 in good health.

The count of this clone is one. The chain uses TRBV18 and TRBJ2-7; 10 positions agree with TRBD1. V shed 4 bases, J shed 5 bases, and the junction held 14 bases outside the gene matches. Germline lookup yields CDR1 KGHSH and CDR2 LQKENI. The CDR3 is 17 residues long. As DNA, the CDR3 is TGTGCCAGCTCACTGGGGAGAGCCGGGACAGGGGCCCACGAGCAGTACTTC. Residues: CASSLGRAGTGAHEQYF.

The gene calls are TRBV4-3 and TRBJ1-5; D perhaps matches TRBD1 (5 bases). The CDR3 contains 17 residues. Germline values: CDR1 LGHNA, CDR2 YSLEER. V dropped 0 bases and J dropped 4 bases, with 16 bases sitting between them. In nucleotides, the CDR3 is TGCGCCAGCAGCCAAGAATTTCGGGGGTGGGGAAATCAGCCCCAGCATTTT. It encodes CASSQEFRGWGNQPQHF.

Written as DNA, the CDR3 is TGTGCCAGCAGTGTAGAGCGGGACCTTTCCTACGAGCAGTACTTC. The encoded protein is CASSVERDLSYEQYF. The chain recombines TRBV6-1 with TRBJ2-7; 7 bases align to TRBD2. Looked up from germline, CDR1 is MNHNS and CDR2 is SASEGT. Losses at the gene ends were 4 bases for V and 1 base for J; bases not matched to a gene: 7. This CDR3 contains 15 residues.

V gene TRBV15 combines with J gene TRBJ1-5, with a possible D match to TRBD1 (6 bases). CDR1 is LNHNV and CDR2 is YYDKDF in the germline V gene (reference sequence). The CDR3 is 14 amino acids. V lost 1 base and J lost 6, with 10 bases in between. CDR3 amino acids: CATSRAGGSQPQHF. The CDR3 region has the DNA TGTGCCACCAGCAGAGCCGGGGGCAGTCAGCCCCAGCATTTT.

The CDR3 here is CASSHSVLGSYNEQFF. The CDR3, as DNA: TGCGCCAGCAGCCACTCCGTTCTTGGCTCCTACAATGAGCAGTTCTTC. The chain employs TRBV4-3 and TRBJ2-1; no clear D gene. Germline CDR1 reads LGHNA; CDR2 reads YSLEER. Trimming took off 3 bases at V and 0 bases at J, with 12 bases between the two ends. CDR3 length: 16 amino acids.

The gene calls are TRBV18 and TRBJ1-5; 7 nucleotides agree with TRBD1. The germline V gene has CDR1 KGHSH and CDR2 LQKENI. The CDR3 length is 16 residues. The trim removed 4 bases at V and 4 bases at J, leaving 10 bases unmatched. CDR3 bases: TGTGCCAGCTCACGATCGGGGACAGCGTTGAATCAGCCCCAGCATTTT. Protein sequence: CASSRSGTALNQPQHF.

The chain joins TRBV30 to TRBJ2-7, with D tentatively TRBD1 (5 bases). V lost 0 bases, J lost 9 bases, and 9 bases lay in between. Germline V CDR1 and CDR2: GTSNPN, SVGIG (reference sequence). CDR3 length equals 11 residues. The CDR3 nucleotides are TGTGCCTGGAGTGTAGGGGCCGGGCAGTACTTC. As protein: CAWSVGAGQYF. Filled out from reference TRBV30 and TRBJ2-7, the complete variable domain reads SQTIHQWPATLVQPVGSPLSLECTVEGTSNPNLYWYRQAAGRGLQLLFYSVGIGQISSEVPQNLSASRPQDRQFILSSKKLLLSDSGFYLCAWSVGAGQYFGPGTRLTVT.

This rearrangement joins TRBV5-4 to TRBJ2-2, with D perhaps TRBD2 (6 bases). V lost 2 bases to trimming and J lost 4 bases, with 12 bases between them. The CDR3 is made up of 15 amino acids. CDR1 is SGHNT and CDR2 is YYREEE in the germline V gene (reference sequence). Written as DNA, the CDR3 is TGTGCCAGCAGCTTTCCCACCGGGGGCACCGGGGAGCTGTTTTTT. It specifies CASSFPTGGTGELFF.

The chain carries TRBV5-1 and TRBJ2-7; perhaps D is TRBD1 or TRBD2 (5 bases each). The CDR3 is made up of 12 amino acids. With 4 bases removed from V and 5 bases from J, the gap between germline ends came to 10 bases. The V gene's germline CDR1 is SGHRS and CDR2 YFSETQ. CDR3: CASSTPGHEQYF. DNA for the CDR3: TGCGCCAGCAGCACGCCGGGGCACGAGCAGTACTTC. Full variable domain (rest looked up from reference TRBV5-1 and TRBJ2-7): KAGVTQTPRYLIKTRGQQVTLSCSPISGHRSVSWYQQTPGQGLQFLFEYFSETQRNKGNFPGRFSGRQFSNSRSEMNVSTLELGDSALYLCASSTPGHEQYFGPGTRLTVT.

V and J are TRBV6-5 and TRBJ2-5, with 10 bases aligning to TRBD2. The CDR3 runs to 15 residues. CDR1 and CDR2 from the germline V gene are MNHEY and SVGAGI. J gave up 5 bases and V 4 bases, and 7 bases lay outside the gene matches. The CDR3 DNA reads TGTGCCAGCAGTTCCCCCCTAGCGGGAGATGAGACCCAGTACTTC. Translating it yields CASSSPLAGDETQYF.

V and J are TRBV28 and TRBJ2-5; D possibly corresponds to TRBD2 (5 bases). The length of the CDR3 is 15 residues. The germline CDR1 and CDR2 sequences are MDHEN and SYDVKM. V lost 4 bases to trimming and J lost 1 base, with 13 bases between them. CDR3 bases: TGTGCCAGCAGTTCGCCCTGGGCGGGCCAAGAGACCCAGTACTTC. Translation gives CASSSPWAGQETQYF.

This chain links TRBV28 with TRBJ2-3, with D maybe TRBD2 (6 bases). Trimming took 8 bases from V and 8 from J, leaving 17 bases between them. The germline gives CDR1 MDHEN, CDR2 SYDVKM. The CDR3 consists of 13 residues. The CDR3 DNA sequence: TGTGCCAGCCTCGGGGGTCTGCGGGGTACGCAGTATTTT. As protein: CASLGGLRGTQYF.

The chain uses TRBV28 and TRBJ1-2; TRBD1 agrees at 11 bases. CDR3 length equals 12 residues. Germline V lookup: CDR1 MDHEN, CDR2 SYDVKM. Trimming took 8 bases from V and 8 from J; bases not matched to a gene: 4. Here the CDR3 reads CASGQGAKGYTF. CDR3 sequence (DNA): TGTGCCAGCGGACAGGGGGCGAAGGGCTACACCTTC.

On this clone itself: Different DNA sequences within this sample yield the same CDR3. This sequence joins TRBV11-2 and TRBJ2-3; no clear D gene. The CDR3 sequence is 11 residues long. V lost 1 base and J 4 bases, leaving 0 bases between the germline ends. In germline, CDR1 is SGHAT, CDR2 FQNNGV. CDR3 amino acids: CASSLADTQYF. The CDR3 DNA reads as TGTGCCAGCAGCTTAGCAGATACGCAGTATTTT.

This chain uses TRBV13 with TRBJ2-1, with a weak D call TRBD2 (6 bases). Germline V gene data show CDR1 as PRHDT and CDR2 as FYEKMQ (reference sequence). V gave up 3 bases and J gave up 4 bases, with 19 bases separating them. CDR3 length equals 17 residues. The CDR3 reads CASSFKASVLGYNEQFF. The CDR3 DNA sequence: TGTGCCAGCAGCTTCAAGGCTAGCGTCCTCGGGTACAATGAGCAGTTCTTC.

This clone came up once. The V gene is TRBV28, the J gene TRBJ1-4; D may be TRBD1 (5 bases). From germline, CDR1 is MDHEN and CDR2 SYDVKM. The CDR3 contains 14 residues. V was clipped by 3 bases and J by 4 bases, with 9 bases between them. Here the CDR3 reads CASSFVTDNEKLFF. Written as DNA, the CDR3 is TGTGCCAGCAGTTTTGTGACAGATAATGAAAAACTGTTTTTT. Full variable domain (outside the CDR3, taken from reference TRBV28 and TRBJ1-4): DVKVTQSSRYLVKRTGEKVFLECVQDMDHENMFWYRQDPGLGLRLIYFSYDVKMKEKGDIPEGYSVSREKKERFSLILESASTNQTSMYLCASSFVTDNEKLFFGSGTQLSVL.

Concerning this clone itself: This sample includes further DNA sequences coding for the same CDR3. In nucleotides, the CDR3 is TGCGCCAGCAGCCTGGGGGACAGCACAGATACGCAGTATTTT. Amino acid sequence: CASSLGDSTDTQYF. The chain carries TRBV5-1 and TRBJ2-3; TRBD1 or TRBD2 may be the D gene (5 bases each). The CDR3 has 14 residues. Trimming stripped 4 bases from V and 0 bases from J, with 9 bases between. Germline CDR1 SGHRS, CDR2 YFSETQ.

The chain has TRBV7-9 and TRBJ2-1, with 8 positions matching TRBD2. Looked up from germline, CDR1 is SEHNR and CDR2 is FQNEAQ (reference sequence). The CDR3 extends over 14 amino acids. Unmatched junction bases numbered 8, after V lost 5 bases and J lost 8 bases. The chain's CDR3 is CASSPPAGGDEQFF. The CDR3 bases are TGTGCCAGCAGCCCTCCGGCGGGAGGTGATGAGCAGTTCTTC.

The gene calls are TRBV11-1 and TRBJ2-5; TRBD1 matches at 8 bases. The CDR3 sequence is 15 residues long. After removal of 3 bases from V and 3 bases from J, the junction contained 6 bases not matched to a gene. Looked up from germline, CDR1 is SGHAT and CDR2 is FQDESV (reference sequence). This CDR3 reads CASSLGLDREETQYF. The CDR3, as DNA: TGTGCCAGCAGCTTGGGTTTGGACAGGGAAGAGACCCAGTACTTC.